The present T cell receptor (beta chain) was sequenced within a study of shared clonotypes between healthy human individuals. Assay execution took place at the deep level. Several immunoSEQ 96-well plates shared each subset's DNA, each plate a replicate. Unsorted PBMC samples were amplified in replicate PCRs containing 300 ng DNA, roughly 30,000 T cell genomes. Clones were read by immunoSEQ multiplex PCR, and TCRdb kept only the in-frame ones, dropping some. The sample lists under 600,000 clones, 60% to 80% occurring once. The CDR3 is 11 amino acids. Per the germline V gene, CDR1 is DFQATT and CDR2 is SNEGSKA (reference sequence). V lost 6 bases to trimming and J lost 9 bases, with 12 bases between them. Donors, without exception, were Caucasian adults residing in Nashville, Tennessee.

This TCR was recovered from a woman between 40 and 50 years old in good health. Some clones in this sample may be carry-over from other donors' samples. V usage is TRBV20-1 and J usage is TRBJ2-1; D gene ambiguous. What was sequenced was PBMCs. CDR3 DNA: TGCAGTGCCACCCTACCCCCTGAGCAGTTCTTC. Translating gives CSATLPPEQFF.